One TCR beta chain is described in this entry. Its target is not known. Per the germline V gene, CDR1 is MNHEY and CDR2 is SVGAGI. After removal of 3 bases from V and 3 bases from J, the junction contained 4 bases not matched to a gene. This CDR3 is built from 14 residues. The data derive from a study of T cell responses to AZD1222 COVID-19 vaccine. Using immunoSEQ multiplex PCR, the repertoire was profiled, and TCRdb retains in-frame clones only, with some absent. The data contain 100,000 to 150,000 clones, less than 95% of them singletons. Study outcomes and limitations: Seropositive status at baseline applied to only 6 or 7 AZD1222 recipients. The study found vaccine-associated CD4 TCRs spanning spike, dominant at 160-218 and 743-854. The repertoires were collected only after the peak T cell response. Donors were largely white British and mainly female; clonal diversity was possibly underestimated.

Sequencing used peripheral blood, obtained on day 0 of MenACWY control vaccination. The chain joins TRBV6-5 to TRBJ2-7; 8 bases align to TRBD1. This clonotype was sampled from an adult in good health. This chain's CDR3 is CASSYRQGYYEQYF. The CDR3 DNA reads as TGTGCCAGCAGTTATCGACAGGGGTACTACGAGCAGTACTTC.